The source of this T cell receptor (beta chain) is a study of T-cell memory formation after mild COVID-19. TCRdb reanalysed the 5' RACE reads using MiXCR and keeps one entry per CDR3 protein. Of approximately 250,000 distinct CDR3 sequences in the sample, roughly 15% are singletons; the top ten hold 2.1%. This clonotype was found a few times. CDR3 length: 12 amino acids. V was cut by 0 bases and J by 5 bases, with 5 bases left in between. The germline gives CDR1 MGHDK, CDR2 SYGVNS. The receptor comes from an adult woman who had mild COVID-19 (a few samples of this study predate the infection). Cell type and time point are not known. The sequenced material came from PBMCs or a T cell subset sorted from them (not recorded which). The chain couples TRBV25-1 to TRBJ2-7; D remains ambiguous. The CDR3 region is CASSEYGNEQYF. The DNA of the CDR3 is TGTGCCAGCAGTGAATATGGAAACGAGCAGTACTTC.